This T cell receptor (beta chain) derives from a study of glioma-infiltrating T cells. Findings and limits, study-wide: Gliomas, especially low-grade, showed above-expected tissue-blood divergence; non-neoplastic patients showed below. CDR3 overlap between tissue and blood was very small.

In this sample, this clonotype turned up a few times. Its antigen is unknown. Amplification of TCR alpha and beta CDR3 regions from RNA used iRepertoire nested multiplex PCR. Input was 100-400 ng of tissue mRNA or PBMC total RNA. TCRdb re-called the multiplex PCR reads with MiXCR, one entry per CDR3 protein. This table has roughly 42,000 distinct CDR3 sequences, more than 20% appearing once. The CDR3 length is 12 residues. Germline CDR1 LGHDT, CDR2 YNNKEL (reference sequence). V was trimmed by 1 base and J by 13 bases, leaving 8 bases between them. The V gene is TRBV3-1, the J gene TRBJ1-6; D ambiguous. The sample taken for sequencing was glioma tissue, nonneoplastic brain tissue, or PBMCs (not recorded which). This TCR was sampled from a human donor with low-grade glioma or glioblastoma, undergoing nonglioma brain surgery, or in good health (not recorded which). CDR3 bases: TGTGCCAGCAGCCAAGGACGGTCCCCCCTCCACTTT. Translation gives CASSQGRSPLHF. The variable domain in full, completed from reference TRBV3-1 and TRBJ1-6, reads DTAVSQTPKYLVTQMGNDKSIKCEQNLGHDTMYWYKQDSKKFLKIMFSYNNKELIINETVPNRFSPKSPDKAHLNLHINSLELGDSAVYFCASSQGRSPLHFGNGTRLTVT.